This TCR beta chain was observed in a study of cytomegalovirus exposure and HLA in healthy donors. This clone was detected a few times. The PCR had 60 Vbeta and 13 Jbeta primers. This table comes from immunoSEQ multiplex PCR, and its TCRdb copy is limited to in-frame clones, with some not included. The table lists about 110,000 clones, approximately 71% of them singletons, with about 2.3% in the top ten. Trimming took 3 bases from V and 1 from J, leaving 12 bases between them. Germline V gene lookup returns CDR1 SNHLY and CDR2 FYNNEI. CDR3 size: 15 residues. Input material: PBMCs. The receptor was derived from a man between 40 and 49 years old in good health and CMV-seronegative. This chain connects TRBV2 to TRBJ2-5, with a weak D call TRBD2 (5 bases). CDR3 coding DNA: TGTGCCAGCAGTGAGTTAGCGAACTCCCAAGAGACCCAGTACTTC. Protein sequence: CASSELANSQETQYF. Complete variable domain (other parts from reference TRBV2 and TRBJ2-5): EPEVTQTPSHQVTQMGQEVILRCVPISNHLYFYWYRQILGQKVEFLVSFYNNEISEKSEIFDDQFSVERPDGSNFTLKIRSTKLEDSAMYFCASSELANSQETQYFGPGTRLLVL.